This paragraph covers one T cell receptor beta chain sequence. The sample belongs to a study of blood T cell repertoires in COVID-19. In the study overall: The study drew acute and convalescent COVID-19 samples from the United States, Italy and Spain. T cells, B-cell-depleted T cells, or PBMCs provided the cDNA or gDNA that served as material.

Libraries were prepared by immunoSEQ multiplex PCR; TCRdb keeps only in-frame clonotypes and omits some of them. This sample has nearly 70,000 clones, with over 75% found just once. This CDR3 comprises 15 residues. Trimming at V came to 5 bases and at J to 3 bases, leaving 7 bases not matched to a gene. Germline CDR1 is GTSNPN and CDR2 is SVGIG (reference sequence). This clonotype originated in a man between 35 and 55 years old with COVID-19, enrolled during active disease. Sequenced: peripheral blood. The gene calls are TRBV30 and TRBJ2-2; TRBD2 matches 9 bases. CDR3 loop: CAWERGLAYTGELFF. CDR3 DNA: TGTGCCTGGGAACGGGGACTAGCTTACACCGGGGAGCTGTTTTTT.